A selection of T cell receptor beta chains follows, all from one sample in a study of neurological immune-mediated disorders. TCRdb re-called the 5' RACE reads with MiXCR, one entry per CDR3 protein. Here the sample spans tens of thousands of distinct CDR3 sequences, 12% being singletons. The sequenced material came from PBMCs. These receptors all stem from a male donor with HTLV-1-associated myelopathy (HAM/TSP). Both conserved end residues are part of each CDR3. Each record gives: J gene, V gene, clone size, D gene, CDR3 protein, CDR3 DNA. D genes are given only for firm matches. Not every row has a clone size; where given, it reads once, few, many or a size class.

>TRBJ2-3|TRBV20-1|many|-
CSARDRGRSSTDTQYF
TGCAGTGCTAGAGATCGAGGACGGTCTAGCACAGATACGCAGTATTTT
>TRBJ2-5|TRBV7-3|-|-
CASSWRGAETQYF
TGTGCCAGCAGCTGGAGGGGTGCTGAGACCCAGTACTTC
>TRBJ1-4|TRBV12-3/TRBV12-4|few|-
CASSWETGNEKLFF
TGTGCCAGCAGTTGGGAGACGGGGAATGAAAAACTGTTTTTT
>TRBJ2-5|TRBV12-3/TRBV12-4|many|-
CASSTSRGETQYF
TGTGCCAGCAGTACCTCGAGGGGGGAGACCCAGTACTTC
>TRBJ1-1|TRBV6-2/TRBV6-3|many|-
CASSYTHDSLNTEAFF
TGTGCCAGCAGTTACACCCACGACAGCTTGAACACTGAAGCTTTCTTT
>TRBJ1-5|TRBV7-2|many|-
CASSLGQGGGSNQPQHF
TGTGCCAGCAGCTTAGGGCAGGGAGGTGGGAGCAATCAGCCCCAGCATTTT
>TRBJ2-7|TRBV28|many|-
CASSLWASDYEQYF
TGTGCCAGCAGTTTATGGGCCAGTGACTACGAGCAGTACTTC
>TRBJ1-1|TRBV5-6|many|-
CASSLLAGGGVNTEAFF
TGTGCCAGCAGCTTGTTAGCCGGGGGTGGGGTGAACACTGAAGCTTTCTTT
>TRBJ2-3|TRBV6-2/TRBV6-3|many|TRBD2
CASSYLAGGQDTQYF
TGTGCCAGCAGTTACCTCGCGGGGGGACAAGATACGCAGTATTTT
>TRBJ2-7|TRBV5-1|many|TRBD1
CASSLRGGSSYEQYF
TGCGCCAGCAGCTTGAGAGGGGGCAGTTCCTACGAGCAGTACTTC
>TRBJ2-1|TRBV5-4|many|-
CASSAAGPYNEQFF
TGTGCCAGCAGCGCGGCAGGGCCTTACAATGAGCAGTTCTTC
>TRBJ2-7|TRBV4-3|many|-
CASSQQGGGTGLPYEQYF
TGCGCCAGCAGCCAACAAGGGGGGGGGACAGGTCTGCCCTACGAGCAGTACTTC
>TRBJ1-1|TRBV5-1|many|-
CASSDQLAAEAFF
TGCGCCAGCAGCGACCAACTAGCGGCTGAAGCTTTCTTT
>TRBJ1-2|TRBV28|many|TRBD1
CASQGRQGAFGYTF
TGTGCCAGCCAGGGCCGCCAGGGGGCGTTTGGCTACACCTTC
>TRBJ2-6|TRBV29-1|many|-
CSVGQSSGANVLTF
TGCAGCGTCGGACAGAGCTCTGGGGCCAACGTCCTGACTTTC
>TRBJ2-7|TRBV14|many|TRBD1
CASSQGVDRTYEQYF
TGTGCCAGCAGCCAAGGGGTGGACAGGACCTACGAGCAGTACTTC
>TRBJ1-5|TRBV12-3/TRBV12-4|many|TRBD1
CASSHPTGIGDLSNQPQHF
TGTGCCAGCAGTCACCCGACAGGGATAGGCGACCTTAGCAATCAGCCCCAGCATTTT
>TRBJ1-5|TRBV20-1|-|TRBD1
CSASPGTGGLGPQHF
TGCAGTGCTAGCCCCGGGACAGGGGGCTTAGGGCCCCAGCATTTT
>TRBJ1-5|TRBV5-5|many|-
CASSPGVYSNQPQHF
TGTGCCAGCAGCCCAGGCGTGTATAGCAATCAGCCCCAGCATTTT
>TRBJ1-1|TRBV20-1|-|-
CSARSRYTGKRAEAFF
TGCAGTGCTAGGAGCCGGTACACGGGGAAGAGGGCTGAAGCTTTCTTT
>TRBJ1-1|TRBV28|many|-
CASTAGTEDRKAFF
TGTGCCAGCACCGCCGGAACGGAGGATCGGAAAGCTTTCTTT
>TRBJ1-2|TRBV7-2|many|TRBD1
CASSRAGQGSLDYGYTF
TGTGCCAGCAGCCGGGCCGGACAGGGTTCATTGGACTATGGCTACACCTTC
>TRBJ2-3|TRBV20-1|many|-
CSAGGPSTDTQYF
TGCAGTGCTGGGGGGCCTAGCACAGATACGCAGTATTTT
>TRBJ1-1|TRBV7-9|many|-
CASSQHVQAFF
TGTGCCAGCAGCCAGCATGTTCAAGCTTTCTTT
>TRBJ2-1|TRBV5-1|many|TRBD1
CASSLEVGTGGNEQFF
TGCGCCAGCAGCCTGGAGGTAGGGACAGGAGGCAATGAGCAGTTCTTC
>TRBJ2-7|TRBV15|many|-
CATSRDRSSYEQYF
TGTGCCACCAGCAGAGATCGATCCTCCTACGAGCAGTACTTC
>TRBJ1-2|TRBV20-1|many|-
CSARTGYYGYTF
TGCAGTGCGAGAACAGGGTACTATGGCTACACCTTC
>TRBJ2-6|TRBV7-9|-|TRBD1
CASSTRTGSSSGANVLTF
TGTGCCAGCAGCACTAGGACAGGGAGCTCCTCTGGGGCCAACGTCCTGACTTTC
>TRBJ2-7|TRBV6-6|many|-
CASSAIREVTYEQYF
TGTGCCAGCAGCGCCATCAGGGAAGTGACCTACGAGCAGTACTTC
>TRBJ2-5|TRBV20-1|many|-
CSARGVWPVQETQYF
TGCAGTGCTAGAGGGGTCTGGCCCGTGCAAGAGACCCAGTACTTC
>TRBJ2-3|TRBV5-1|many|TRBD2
CASSLVLAASTDTQYF
TGCGCCAGCAGCTTGGTACTAGCGGCAAGCACAGATACGCAGTATTTT
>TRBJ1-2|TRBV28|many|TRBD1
CASSFGDRGLYGYTF
TGTGCCAGCAGTTTTGGAGACAGGGGGCTTTATGGCTACACCTTC
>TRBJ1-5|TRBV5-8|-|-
CASNLGQGSQPQHF
TGTGCCAGCAACTTGGGGCAGGGGTCACAGCCCCAACATTTT
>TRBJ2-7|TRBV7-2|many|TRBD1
CASSLSPLGTGMREQYF
TGTGCCAGCAGCTTATCGCCCCTCGGGACAGGGATGCGTGAGCAGTACTTC
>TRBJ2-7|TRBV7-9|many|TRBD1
CASSLGQASYEQYF
TGTGCCAGCAGCTTGGGACAGGCCTCCTACGAGCAGTACTTC
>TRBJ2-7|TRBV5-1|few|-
CASSLLWGYYEQYF
TGCGCCAGCAGCTTGTTATGGGGTTACTACGAGCAGTACTTC
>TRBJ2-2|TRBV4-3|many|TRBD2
CASSGLAGGPTGELFF
TGCGCCAGCAGCGGCTTAGCGGGGGGGCCCACCGGGGAGCTGTTTTTT
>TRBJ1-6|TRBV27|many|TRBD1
CASSRTGTSNSPLHF
TGTGCCAGCAGCAGGACAGGAACTTCTAATTCACCCCTCCACTTT
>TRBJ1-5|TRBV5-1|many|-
CASSLGTAGGPQHF
TGCGCCAGCAGCTTGGGGACAGCCGGTGGGCCCCAGCATTTT
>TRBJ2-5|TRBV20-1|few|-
CSARRMDFKETQYF
TGCAGTGCTAGGAGGATGGACTTCAAAGAGACCCAGTACTTC
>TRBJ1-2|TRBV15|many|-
CATSRDLQEVFGYTF
TGTGCCACCAGCAGAGACCTACAGGAAGTGTTTGGCTACACCTTC
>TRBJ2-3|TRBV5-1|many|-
CASSLAVGLGLGDTQYF
TGCGCCAGCAGCTTGGCCGTGGGTTTGGGGCTGGGAGATACGCAGTATTTT
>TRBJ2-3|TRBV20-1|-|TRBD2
CSARGEAGGPNTDTQYF
TGCAGTGCTAGAGGGGAAGCGGGGGGGCCGAACACAGATACGCAGTATTTT
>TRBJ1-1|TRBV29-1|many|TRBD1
CSVGNRDRGENTEAFF
TGCAGCGTGGGGAACCGGGACAGAGGGGAGAACACTGAAGCTTTCTTT
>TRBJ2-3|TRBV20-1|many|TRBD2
CSAEYLKGLAVTDTQYF
TGCAGTGCCGAATACCTTAAGGGACTAGCGGTCACAGATACGCAGTATTTT
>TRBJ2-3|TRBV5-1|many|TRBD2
CASKRGDPNTDTQYF
TGCGCCAGCAAGCGGGGGGACCCAAACACAGATACGCAGTATTTT
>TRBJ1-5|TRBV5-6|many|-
CASSFSGGGQPQHF
TGTGCCAGCAGCTTTTCCGGGGGTGGACAGCCCCAGCATTTT
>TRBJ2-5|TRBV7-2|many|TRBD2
CASSVAGDQETQYF
TGTGCCAGCAGTGTAGCGGGGGACCAAGAGACCCAGTACTTC